One sample yielded the 26 T cell receptor beta chains listed below, sequenced in a study of blood T cells in healthy people across ages. Next came a second PCR, run for about 7 to 12 cycles, which used a sample-barcoded 5' primer along with a J-beta primer mix. TCRdb analysed the 5' RACE reads with MiXCR anew, one entry per CDR3 protein. The sample carries about 810,000 distinct CDR3 sequences, about 37% recorded once. The sample was blood. The receptor set was obtained from a man aged 18 to 35 in good health.

This clonotype was counted many times. This chain links TRBV13 with TRBJ2-1, with D possibly matching TRBD2 (6 bases). CDR1 is PRHDT, CDR2 FYEKMQ, per germline (reference sequence). The CDR3 extends over 13 amino acids. V dropped 1 base and J dropped 9 bases, with 10 bases sitting between them. CDR3 sequence: CASSLDFSGEQFF. DNA of the CDR3: TGTGCCAGCAGCTTAGACTTTAGCGGTGAGCAGTTCTTC.

The chain recombines TRBV15 with TRBJ2-1; TRBD2 agrees at 10 bases. The CDR3 covers 14 residues. V shed 0 bases, J shed 15 bases, and the junction held 8 bases outside the gene matches. Germline V gene data show CDR1 as LNHNV and CDR2 as YYDKDF (reference sequence). In nucleotides, the CDR3 is TGTGCCACCAGCAGAGATCCTAGCGGGGGAGCAAGGTTCTTC. This translates into CATSRDPSGGARFF.

Of note for this clonotype: Relative to the germline gene, one junction end is altered; a read error may explain this. The chain joins TRBV24-1 to TRBJ2-3; TRBD2 aligns across 8 bases. The CDR3 spans 19 residues. Germline V gives CDR1 KGHDR, CDR2 SFDVKD. As DNA, the CDR3 is TGTGCCACCAGTGATTTGGGCGTGGGGGAGCGGGGGATCACAGAGACGCAGTATTTT. It yields the protein CATSDLGVGERGITETQYF.

V and J are TRBV12-3 or TRBV12-4 and TRBJ1-1; the D is unclear. V was clipped by 8 bases and J by 1 base, with 14 bases between them. The CDR3 has 14 amino acids. CDR3 region: CASCPAAPNTEAFF. The DNA for the CDR3 is TGTGCCAGCTGCCCAGCGGCCCCGAACACTGAAGCTTTCTTT.

V is TRBV30 and J is TRBJ1-2, with a weak D call TRBD1 (5 bases). This CDR3 has 15 residues. Trimming removed 0 bases from V and 3 bases from J, with 14 bases in between. In germline, CDR1 is GTSNPN, CDR2 SVGIG (reference sequence). The CDR3 DNA reads as TGTGCCTGGAGTGTACGGAGGGGAGGGGACTATGGCTACACCTTC. As protein: CAWSVRRGGDYGYTF.

This clonotype came up a few times. The chain has TRBV6-5 and TRBJ2-7; a possible D gene is TRBD2 (6 bases). Germline CDR1 is MNHEY and CDR2 is SVGAGI. This CDR3 has 15 amino acids. V was pared by 6 bases and J by 0 bases, with 15 bases between. The CDR3 is CASRKGLLPSYEQYF. The CDR3 coding sequence is TGTGCCAGCAGGAAAGGACTACTCCCCTCCTACGAGCAGTACTTC.

This clonotype was recorded many times. J is TRBJ1-2 and V is TRBV28; 7 bases are a match to TRBD1. Germline V lookup: CDR1 MDHEN, CDR2 SYDVKM. The trim removed 7 bases at V and 3 bases at J, leaving 11 bases unmatched. The CDR3 length is 15 residues. The CDR3 DNA is TGTGCCAGCACTACAGGGGCAGGCGAATACTATGGCTACACCTTC. This codes for CASTTGAGEYYGYTF.

In the case of this clonotype: It may be a read error: a sequence one base away is much more abundant. The rearrangement joins TRBV28 to TRBJ2-3, with unresolved D. There are 16 residues in the CDR3. The germline CDR1 and CDR2 sequences are MDHEN and SYDVKM. CDR3 sequence reads: CVSSSQHGISTDTQYF. DNA for the CDR3: TGTGTCAGCAGTTCCCAACACGGAATCAGCACAGATACGCAGTATTTT.

The chain recombines TRBV5-1 with TRBJ1-2; 8 bases match TRBD1. CDR1 is SGHRS, CDR2 YFSETQ, per germline. CDR3 length: 15 amino acids. J lost 4 bases, V lost 2 bases, and 7 bases had no gene match. CDR3 region: CASSLRPDRVYGYTF. The CDR3 bases are TGCGCCAGCAGCTTACGACCGGACAGGGTCTATGGCTACACCTTC.

This clonotype was detected many times. The chain recombines TRBV6-2 or TRBV6-3 with TRBJ2-1, with D tentatively TRBD1 or TRBD2 (6 bases each). Trimming removed 8 bases at V and 8 bases at J, with 16 bases between. The CDR3 runs 13 residues. Germline-derived CDR1 and CDR2 are MNHEY and SVGEGT. The CDR3 sequence: CASQPGGGYEQFF. CDR3 sequence (DNA): TGTGCCAGCCAACCCGGAGGGGGGTATGAGCAGTTCTTC.

This clonotype was seen a handful of times. V gene TRBV6-2 or TRBV6-3 combines with J gene TRBJ1-5, with unresolved D. The CDR3 length is 15 residues. The V end was cut by 6 bases, the J end by 0 bases, with 12 bases between. From germline, CDR1 is MNHEY and CDR2 SVGEGT. In DNA form, the CDR3 reads TGTGCCAGCAGCCCAGTCGGCGGTAGCAATCAGCCCCAGCATTTT. It specifies CASSPVGGSNQPQHF.

V is TRBV5-1 and J is TRBJ2-1, with TRBD2 identical over 11 bases. Germline assignment: CDR1 SGHRS and CDR2 YFSETQ. The CDR3 length is 16 residues. V gave up 4 bases and J gave up 7 bases; unmatched junction bases: 10. Written as DNA, the CDR3 is TGCGCCAGCAGCCCAGAACTAGCGGGGGACGATAATGAGCAGTTCTTC. Protein sequence: CASSPELAGDDNEQFF.

The chain uses TRBV18 and TRBJ1-4; D ambiguous. The CDR3 length is 13 residues. The germline CDR1 and CDR2 sequences are KGHSH and LQKENI. Trimming left V 3 bases short and J 11 bases short, with 13 bases between. In DNA form, the CDR3 reads TGTGCCAGCTCACCGAGTTATGACTGGAAACTGTTTTTT. The encoded protein is CASSPSYDWKLFF.

The chain has TRBV7-2 and TRBJ1-2, with a weak D call TRBD1 (5 bases). The ends were cut back, 5 bases at V and 4 bases at J, with 14 bases in the middle. The CDR3 has 14 amino acids. Germline V gene data show CDR1 as SGHTA and CDR2 as FQGNSA. CDR3 in DNA: TGTGCCAGCAGCCAGTTCGGGGGTCGCTATGGCTACACCTTC. Protein: CASSQFGGRYGYTF.

The table lists this clonotype with a count of one. The J gene is TRBJ1-4, the V gene TRBV27; TRBD1 matches 7 bases. V dropped 4 bases and J dropped 5; count of bases not matched to a gene: 7. The V gene's germline CDR1 is MNHEY and CDR2 SMNVEV (reference sequence). CDR3 length: 15 residues. As DNA, the CDR3 is TGTGCCAGCAGTTCGGGGACAGAACAAAATGAAAAACTGTTTTTT. This encodes CASSSGTEQNEKLFF. Variable domain in full (rest from reference TRBV27 and TRBJ1-4): EAQVTQNPRYLITVTGKKLTVTCSQNMNHEYMSWYRQDPGLGLRQIYYSMNVEVTDKGDVPEGYKVSRKEKRNFPLILESPSPNQTSLYFCASSSGTEQNEKLFFGSGTQLSVL.

The rearrangement joins TRBV4-1 to TRBJ1-6; 8 bases are a match to TRBD1. CDR3 length: 14 amino acids. The junction had 4 bases not matched to a gene; V was cut back by 3 bases and J by 9 bases. Germline assignment: CDR1 MGHRA and CDR2 YSYEKL. The CDR3 sequence is CASSQGQEVSPLHF. The CDR3 DNA reads TGCGCCAGCAGCCAGGGACAGGAGGTTTCACCCCTCCACTTT.

The chain links TRBV15 to TRBJ2-7; D not resolved. The CDR3 consists of 14 residues. V lost 7 bases, J lost 1 base, and 14 bases lay in between. Germline values: CDR1 LNHNV, CDR2 YYDKDF (reference sequence). The CDR3 DNA reads as TGTGCCACCACGGTGCGGCCTGGGTCCTACGAGCAGTACTTC. This gives the protein CATTVRPGSYEQYF.

This clonotype was seen a few times. The rearrangement uses TRBV10-3 and TRBJ1-1; D might be TRBD1 (5 bases). This CDR3 has 13 amino acids. Germline V gives CDR1 ENHRY, CDR2 SYGVKD. Deletions cut 10 bases from V and 1 base from J, with 13 bases between. CDR3: CATDRDGNTEAFF. For the CDR3, the DNA is TGTGCCACCGACAGAGACGGGAACACTGAAGCTTTCTTT.

This clonotype appeared many times. In DNA form, the CDR3 reads TGTGCCAGCAGCTCCTTAGCGGGGGAAGAGACCCAGTACTTC. It is translated as CASSSLAGEETQYF. The chain uses TRBV9 and TRBJ2-5; TRBD2 aligns across 9 bases. There are 14 residues in the CDR3. The junction had 4 bases not matched to a gene; V was cut back by 4 bases and J by 3 bases. In germline, CDR1 is SGDLS, CDR2 YYNGEE.

The V call is TRBV20-1, the J call TRBJ2-2; 12 positions agree with TRBD2. V dropped 6 bases and J dropped 3; count of bases not matched to a gene: 8. CDR1 is DFQATT and CDR2 is SNEGSKA in the germline V gene (reference sequence). The CDR3 runs 16 residues. CDR3 protein: CSADPSGGADTGELFF. The CDR3 DNA sequence: TGCAGTGCCGATCCTAGCGGGGGGGCGGACACCGGGGAGCTGTTTTTT.

Regarding this clonotype: This sequence may be a read error, since a much larger clone differs from it by one base. The chain links TRBV6-4 to TRBJ2-3; 13 positions match TRBD2. The CDR3 extends over 16 amino acids. Trimming removed 4 bases from V and 2 bases from J; junction bases left unmatched: 3. Germline V gene lookup returns CDR1 MRHNA and CDR2 SNTAGT. The CDR3 sequence is CASSAGTSGNTDTQYF. As DNA, the CDR3 is TGTGCCAGCAGTGCCGGGACTAGCGGGAACACAGATACGCAGTATTTT.

This chain uses TRBV19 with TRBJ2-5; D is uncertain. V lost 1 base and J lost 2, with 8 bases in between. The CDR3 is 14 residues long. Germline CDR1 reads LNHDA; CDR2 reads SQIVND (reference sequence). The CDR3 DNA reads as TGTGCCAGTAGTATAGCAACGGAACAAGAGACCCAGTACTTC. Protein sequence: CASSIATEQETQYF.

The V gene is TRBV10-3, the J gene TRBJ1-2, with D maybe TRBD1 (6 bases). V was cut by 6 bases and J by 4 bases, with 12 bases left in between. CDR1 is ENHRY and CDR2 is SYGVKD in the germline V gene. The CDR3 has 13 residues. The DNA for the CDR3 is TGTGCCATCAGCGAGAAGGGGGTCTATGGCTACACCTTC. Its protein is CAISEKGVYGYTF.

This clonotype was seen ten or more times. The chain combines TRBV30 with TRBJ2-7, with D uncertain. V lost 0 bases and J 5 bases, leaving 11 bases between the germline ends. The length of the CDR3 is 13 residues. Germline CDR1 and CDR2: GTSNPN and SVGIG (reference sequence). The CDR3 reads CAWSVGPTDEQYF. The CDR3 DNA is TGTGCCTGGAGTGTAGGCCCTACGGACGAGCAGTACTTC.

The chain has TRBV20-1 and TRBJ1-5, with 7 nucleotides matching TRBD1. CDR1 and CDR2 (germline): DFQATT, SNEGSKA (reference sequence). Unmatched junction bases numbered 24, after V lost 6 bases and J lost 10 bases. This CDR3 is 17 amino acids long. For the CDR3, the DNA is TGCAGTGCCACCAAGACAGGGAATCGTGGCGTCGGTCAACCCCAGCATTTT. Protein sequence: CSATKTGNRGVGQPQHF.

The V and J genes are TRBV20-1 and TRBJ2-3; D might be TRBD2 (6 bases). This CDR3 comprises 15 residues. V lost 3 bases and J 2 bases, leaving 15 bases between the germline ends. Germline CDR1 is DFQATT and CDR2 is SNEGSKA (reference sequence). The CDR3 sequence is CSASRDSSDTDTQYF. Here the CDR3 DNA reads TGCAGTGCTAGCCGGGACTCCTCTGACACAGATACGCAGTATTTT.